Sequencing of this TCR beta chain was carried out in a study of blood T cell repertoires in COVID-19. Study-level background: COVID-19 samples from acute and convalescent phases originated in the United States, Italy and Spain. From T cells, B-cell-depleted T cells, or PBMCs came the material, which was cDNA or gDNA.

The V gene end was trimmed by 2 bases and the J gene end by 3 bases; junction bases not matched to a gene: 5. Germline V lookup: CDR1 SNHLY, CDR2 FYNNEI. The CDR3 is 15 amino acids. Per the original data handling: Estimated nucleated cell counts came from reference gene primer amplification. Produced via immunoSEQ multiplex PCR; TCRdb's table is partial and in-frame only. The V and J calls and clone size are taken from that table; D and trimming were inferred from the DNA. The sample lists over 300,000 clones; 90% were seen once. The chain is built from TRBV2 and TRBJ2-7, with TRBD1 identical over 9 bases. The sequenced sample was peripheral blood. The source is a man between 18 and 35 years old with active or convalescent COVID-19. The CDR3 spells CASSEIWTGVYEQYF. Here the CDR3 DNA reads TGTGCCAGCAGTGAAATTTGGACAGGGGTCTACGAGCAGTACTTC.